The 17 T cell receptor beta chains listed next were all sequenced from one sample in a study of OX40 agonist ivuxolimab in advanced cancers. TCRdb keeps only in-frame clones here, not all; method: immunoSEQ multiplex PCR. Of under 140,000 clones listed, approximately 89% were seen once; the top ten hold 0.27%. The sample in question was CD4+ or CD8+ T cells sorted from blood, obtained in a trial of the OX40 agonist ivuxolimab. These receptors all stem from an adult with an advanced solid tumor such as melanoma, head and neck, liver or kidney cancer.

The V gene is TRBV7-8, the J gene TRBJ2-2; TRBD1 is a possible D gene (5 bases). The CDR3 sequence is 15 residues long. Germline V lookup: CDR1 SGHVS, CDR2 FQNEAQ. The V end lost 1 base, the J end lost 7 bases, and 13 bases lay between the germline ends. The CDR3 loop reads CASSLGRGNVGELFF. In nucleotides, the CDR3 is TGTGCCAGCAGCTTAGGAAGGGGAAATGTCGGGGAGCTGTTTTTT.

This chain connects TRBV10-3 to TRBJ2-7; D is perhaps TRBD1 (7 bases). Germline CDR1 is ENHRY and CDR2 is SYGVKD. This CDR3 has 12 residues. The V end was cut by 8 bases, the J end by 4 bases, with 12 bases between. CDR3: CAIGGTAYEQYF. The CDR3 DNA reads TGTGCCATCGGGGGGACAGCGTACGAGCAGTACTTC.

The rearrangement links TRBV7-2 to TRBJ1-2; 9 bases align to TRBD1. CDR1 SGHTA and CDR2 FQGNSA come from the germline V gene. The J segment lost 6 bases and the V segment lost 5 bases, leaving 4 bases of the junction unmatched. CDR3 length: 13 amino acids. The chain's CDR3 is CASSLTGGDGYTF. CDR3 nucleotides: TGTGCCAGCAGCCTGACAGGGGGGGATGGCTACACCTTC.

V is TRBV11-2 and J is TRBJ2-1, with 8 bases that match TRBD1. Trimming cost V 4 bases and J 9 bases; bases outside gene matches: 8. Germline V lookup: CDR1 SGHAT, CDR2 FQNNGV. The CDR3 totals 14 residues. CDR3 region: CASSSTGGESEQFF. For the CDR3, the DNA is TGTGCCAGCAGCTCCACAGGGGGAGAGAGTGAGCAGTTCTTC.

This clone was seen only once. The CDR3 DNA reads TGTGCCAGCAGCCGGGACAGAAGCACAGATACGCAGTATTTT. Protein: CASSRDRSTDTQYF. The rearrangement uses TRBV27 and TRBJ2-3, with TRBD1 identical over 7 bases. Per the germline V gene, CDR1 is MNHEY and CDR2 is SMNVEV (reference sequence). The CDR3 sequence is 14 residues long. With 6 bases clipped from V and 0 bases from J, the junction kept 3 bases outside the gene matches.

V gene TRBV6-1 combines with J gene TRBJ1-1; 10 bases match TRBD1. Germline CDR1 MNHNS, CDR2 SASEGT. V was pared by 6 bases and J by 6 bases, with 4 bases of the junction left unmatched. This CDR3 is built from 13 residues. CDR3: CASRRDRGAEAFF. In DNA form, the CDR3 reads TGTGCCAGCAGACGGGACAGGGGCGCTGAAGCTTTCTTT.

The chain couples TRBV5-4 to TRBJ2-3, with a weak D call TRBD2 (6 bases). Germline CDR1 reads SGHNT; CDR2 reads YYREEE (reference sequence). V was shortened by 2 bases and J by 1 base, with 17 bases between the two germline ends. The CDR3 is made up of 17 amino acids. The CDR3 DNA sequence: TGTGCCAGCAGCTTTGGCGGGGCAGTAATCCGCACAGATACGCAGTATTTT. Its protein product is CASSFGGAVIRTDTQYF.

The chain is built from TRBV4-1 and TRBJ1-2; TRBD1 matches 11 bases. The junction had 5 bases not matched to a gene; V was cut back by 1 base and J by 7 bases. The CDR3 contains 15 residues. Germline V gene lookup returns CDR1 MGHRA and CDR2 YSYEKL. The CDR3 protein is CASSQGGQGAGGYTF. CDR3 DNA sequence: TGCGCCAGCAGCCAAGGTGGACAGGGGGCCGGTGGCTACACCTTC.

The V and J genes are TRBV12-5 and TRBJ1-2; D perhaps matches TRBD1 (6 bases). The CDR3 is 14 amino acids. Germline values: CDR1 LGHNT, CDR2 FRNRAP. The V gene lost 0 bases and the J gene lost 12 bases, with 17 bases spanning the gap. The CDR3 sequence: CASGLVNTDRAHTF. The CDR3 region has the DNA TGTGCTAGTGGTTTGGTAAACACGGACAGAGCGCACACCTTC.

The V call is TRBV7-9, the J call TRBJ2-1, with TRBD2 matching over 12 bases. This CDR3 spans 15 amino acids. CDR1 and CDR2 from the germline V gene are SEHNR and FQNEAQ (reference sequence). V was clipped by 1 base and J by 9 bases; unmatched bases: 4. The CDR3 bases are TGTGCCAGCAGCTTAGGGCTAGCGGGAGGGGGTGAGCAGTTCTTC. This translates into CASSLGLAGGGEQFF.

For the CDR3, the DNA is TGTGCCAGCAGCTTGGCGACTGAAGCTTTCTTT. It translates to CASSLATEAFF. The chain employs TRBV5-6 and TRBJ1-1; D call uncertain. This CDR3 region has 11 residues. Trimming cost V 0 bases and J 5 bases, with 2 bases left between them. Germline V gives CDR1 SGHDT, CDR2 YYEEEE. Based on the CDR3 plus reference TRBV5-6 and TRBJ1-1, the full variable domain is DAGVTQSPTHLIKTRGQQVTLRCSPKSGHDTVSWYQQALGQGPQFIFQYYEEEERQRGNFPDRFSGHQFPNYSSELNVNALLLGDSALYLCASSLATEAFFGQGTRLTVV.

The V gene is TRBV5-1, the J gene TRBJ2-5, with D possibly being TRBD2 (5 bases). CDR1 and CDR2 (germline): SGHRS, YFSETQ. The CDR3 extends over 16 amino acids. The V gene lost 0 bases and the J gene lost 2 bases, with 14 bases spanning the gap. The CDR3 here is CASSLGSSSFQETQYF. CDR3 DNA sequence: TGCGCCAGCAGCTTGGGTTCTAGCTCATTTCAAGAGACCCAGTACTTC. Full variable domain (outside the CDR3, taken from reference TRBV5-1 and TRBJ2-5): KAGVTQTPRYLIKTRGQQVTLSCSPISGHRSVSWYQQTPGQGLQFLFEYFSETQRNKGNFPGRFSGRQFSNSRSEMNVSTLELGDSALYLCASSLGSSSFQETQYFGPGTRLLVL.

J is TRBJ1-2 and V is TRBV25-1; maybe TRBD1 (6 bases). V was trimmed by 4 bases and J by 8 bases, leaving 11 bases between them. The CDR3 contains 12 residues. Germline-derived CDR1 and CDR2 are MGHDK and SYGVNS. The CDR3 loop reads CASSGDIWGYTF. CDR3 in DNA: TGTGCCAGCAGTGGGGACATCTGGGGCTACACCTTC.

This chain uses TRBV7-2 with TRBJ1-1; TRBD1 is a possible D gene (5 bases). The V and J ends lost 5 bases and 3 bases respectively, with 13 bases between them. Germline assignment: CDR1 SGHTA and CDR2 FQGNSA. This CDR3 region has 14 residues. CDR3 residues: CASSHRWGDTEAFF. CDR3 in DNA: TGTGCCAGCAGCCACAGGTGGGGGGACACTGAAGCTTTCTTT.

The chain has TRBV19 and TRBJ2-1; TRBD1 might be the D (6 bases). This CDR3 has 13 residues. Germline assignment: CDR1 LNHDA and CDR2 SQIVND (reference sequence). V shed 3 bases and J shed 6 bases, with 9 bases lying between them. Written as DNA, the CDR3 is TGTGCCAGTAGTATCCCACAGGGCAATGAGCAGTTCTTC. Translated, it gives CASSIPQGNEQFF.

The sample holds one count of this clone. The V and J genes are TRBV29-1 and TRBJ1-5; maybe TRBD1 (5 bases). Per the germline V gene, CDR1 is SQVTM and CDR2 is ANQGSEA. Trimming pared 6 bases from V and 4 bases from J, leaving 13 bases between. The CDR3 runs 13 residues. CDR3 residues: CSVTKGRNQPQHF. Here the CDR3 DNA reads TGCAGCGTGACGAAGGGACGGAATCAGCCCCAGCATTTT.

The V and J genes are TRBV7-2 and TRBJ1-4; TRBD1 is a possible D gene (5 bases). The CDR3 loop spans 13 amino acids. CDR1 and CDR2 from the germline V gene are SGHTA and FQGNSA. The V and J ends lost 0 bases and 8 bases respectively, with 7 bases between them. The CDR3 DNA is TGTGCCAGCAGCTTAGCCAGGGCGGAAAAACTGTTTTTT. This translates into CASSLARAEKLFF.